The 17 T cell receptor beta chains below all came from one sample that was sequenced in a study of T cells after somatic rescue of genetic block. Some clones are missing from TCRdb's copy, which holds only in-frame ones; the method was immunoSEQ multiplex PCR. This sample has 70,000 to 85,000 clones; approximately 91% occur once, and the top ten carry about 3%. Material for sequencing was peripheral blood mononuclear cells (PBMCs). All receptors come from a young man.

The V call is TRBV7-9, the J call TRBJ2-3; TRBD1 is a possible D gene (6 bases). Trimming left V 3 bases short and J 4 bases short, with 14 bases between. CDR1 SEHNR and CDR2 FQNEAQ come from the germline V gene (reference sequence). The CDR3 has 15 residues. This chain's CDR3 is CASSFRARGPDTQYF. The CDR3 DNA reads TGTGCCAGCAGCTTCCGGGCCAGGGGTCCAGATACGCAGTATTTT.

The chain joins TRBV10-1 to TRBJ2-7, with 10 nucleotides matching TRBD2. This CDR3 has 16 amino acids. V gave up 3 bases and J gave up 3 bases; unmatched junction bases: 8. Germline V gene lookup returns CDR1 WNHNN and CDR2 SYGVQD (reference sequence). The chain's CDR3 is CASSDGSSGSLYEQYF. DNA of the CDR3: TGCGCCAGCAGTGATGGTTCTAGCGGGAGTCTCTACGAGCAGTACTTC.

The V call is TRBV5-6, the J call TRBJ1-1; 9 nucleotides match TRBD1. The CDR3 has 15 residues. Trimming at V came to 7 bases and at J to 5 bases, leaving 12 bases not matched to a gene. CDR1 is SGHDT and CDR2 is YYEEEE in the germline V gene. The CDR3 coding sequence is TGTGCCAGCGTTCGGGGCCCGACAGGGGGGACTGAAGCTTTCTTT. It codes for CASVRGPTGGTEAFF.

CDR3 DNA sequence: TGTGCCAGCAGTGGACTAATTGTAGATACGCAGTATTTT. Its translation is CASSGLIVDTQYF. This chain links TRBV2 with TRBJ2-3, with TRBD2 as a possible D gene (5 bases). V was cut by 4 bases and J by 5 bases, with 10 bases left in between. Per germline, CDR1 SNHLY and CDR2 FYNNEI. This CDR3 is 13 amino acids long.

The chain's CDR3 is CASSLFRDRIKETQYF. DNA of the CDR3: TGTGCCAGCAGTTTGTTCCGGGACAGGATAAAAGAGACCCAGTACTTC. This chain uses TRBV6-6 with TRBJ2-5; 8 bases fit TRBD1. Germline V gene lookup returns CDR1 MNHNY and CDR2 SVGAGI (reference sequence). V was pared by 4 bases and J by 3 bases, with 10 bases of the junction left unmatched. CDR3 size: 16 residues.

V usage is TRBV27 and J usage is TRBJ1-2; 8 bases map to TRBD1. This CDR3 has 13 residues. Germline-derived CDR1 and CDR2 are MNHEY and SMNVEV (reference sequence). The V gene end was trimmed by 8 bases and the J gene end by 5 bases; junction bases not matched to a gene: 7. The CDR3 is CASRRGLGYGYTF. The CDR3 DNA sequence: TGTGCCAGCCGCAGGGGGCTGGGTTATGGCTACACCTTC.

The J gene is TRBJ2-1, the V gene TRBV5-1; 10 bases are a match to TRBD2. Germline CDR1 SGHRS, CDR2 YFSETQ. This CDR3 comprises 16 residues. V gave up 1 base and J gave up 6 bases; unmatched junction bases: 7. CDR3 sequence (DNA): TGCGCCAGCAGCTTGTCAGCGGGAGGGCCCCGCAATGAGCAGTTCTTC. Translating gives CASSLSAGGPRNEQFF.

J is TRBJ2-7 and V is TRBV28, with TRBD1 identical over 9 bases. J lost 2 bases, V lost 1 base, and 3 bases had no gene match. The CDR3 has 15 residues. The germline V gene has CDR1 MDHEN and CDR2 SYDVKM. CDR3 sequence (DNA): TGTGCCAGCAGTTTATCGGGGACAGGGACCTACGAGCAGTACTTC. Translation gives CASSLSGTGTYEQYF.

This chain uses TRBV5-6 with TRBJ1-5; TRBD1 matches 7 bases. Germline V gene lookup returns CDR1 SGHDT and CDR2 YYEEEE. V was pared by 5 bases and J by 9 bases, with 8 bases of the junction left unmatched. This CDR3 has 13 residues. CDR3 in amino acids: CASSRRQGGPQHF. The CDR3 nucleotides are TGTGCCAGCAGTAGACGACAGGGCGGGCCCCAGCATTTT. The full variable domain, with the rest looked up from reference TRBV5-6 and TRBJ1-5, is DAGVTQSPTHLIKTRGQQVTLRCSPKSGHDTVSWYQQALGQGPQFIFQYYEEEERQRGNFPDRFSGHQFPNYSSELNVNALLLGDSALYLCASSRRQGGPQHFGDGTRLSIL.

The CDR3 spells CASSRYKRTGELFF. CDR3 coding DNA: TGTGCCAGCAGCCGGTACAAACGAACCGGGGAGCTGTTTTTT. J is TRBJ2-2 and V is TRBV14; unclear D gene. V lost 4 bases and J lost 5, with 11 bases in between. This CDR3 region has 14 residues. Germline V gives CDR1 SGHDN, CDR2 FVKESK.

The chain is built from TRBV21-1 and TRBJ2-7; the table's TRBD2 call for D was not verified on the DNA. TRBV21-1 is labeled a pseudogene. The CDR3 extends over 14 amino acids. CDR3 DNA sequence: TGTGCCAGCAGCAAAGGGACTAGACAATACGAGCAGTACTTC. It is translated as CASSKGTRQYEQYF.

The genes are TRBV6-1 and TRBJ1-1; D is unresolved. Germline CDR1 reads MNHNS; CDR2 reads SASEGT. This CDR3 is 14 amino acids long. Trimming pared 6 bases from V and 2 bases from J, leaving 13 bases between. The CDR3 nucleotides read TGTGCCAGCAGGCCCGGTGGAGCAAACACTGAAGCTTTCTTT. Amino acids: CASRPGGANTEAFF.

CDR3 region: CASSEVGLAGGTQETQYF. The CDR3 DNA is TGTGCCAGCAGTGAAGTCGGGCTAGCGGGGGGTACCCAAGAGACCCAGTACTTC. The genes are TRBV2 and TRBJ2-5; the match to TRBD2 covers 11 bases. The CDR3 extends over 18 amino acids. CDR1 and CDR2 (germline): SNHLY, FYNNEI. J was trimmed by 1 base and V by 1 base; bases with no gene match: 8.

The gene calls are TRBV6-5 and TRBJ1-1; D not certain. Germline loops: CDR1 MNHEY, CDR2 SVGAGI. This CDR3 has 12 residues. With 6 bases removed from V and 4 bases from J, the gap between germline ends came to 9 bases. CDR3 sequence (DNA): TGTGCCAGCAGCCCCTGGGGCACTGAAGCTTTCTTT. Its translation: CASSPWGTEAFF.

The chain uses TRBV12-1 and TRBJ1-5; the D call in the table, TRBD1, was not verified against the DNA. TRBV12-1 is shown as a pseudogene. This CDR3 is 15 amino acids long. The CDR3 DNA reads TGTGCCAGCAGCTCGGAGACAGGGGTCGGGCAGCCCCAGCATTTT. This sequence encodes CASSSETGVGQPQHF.

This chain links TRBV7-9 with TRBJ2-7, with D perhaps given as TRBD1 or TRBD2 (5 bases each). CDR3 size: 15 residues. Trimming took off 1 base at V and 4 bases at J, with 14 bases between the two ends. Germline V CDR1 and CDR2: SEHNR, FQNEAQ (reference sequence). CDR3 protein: CASSLDGALSYEQYF. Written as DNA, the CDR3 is TGTGCCAGCAGCTTAGACGGGGCCCTTTCTTACGAGCAGTACTTC.

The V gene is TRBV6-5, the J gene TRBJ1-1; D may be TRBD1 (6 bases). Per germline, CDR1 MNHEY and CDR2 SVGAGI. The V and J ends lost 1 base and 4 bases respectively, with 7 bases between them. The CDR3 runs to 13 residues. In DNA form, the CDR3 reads TGTGCCAGCAGTTACTTGGGGGCCACTGAAGCTTTCTTT. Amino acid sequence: CASSYLGATEAFF.